This TCR beta chain emerged from a study of cytomegalovirus exposure and HLA in healthy donors. The PCR made use of 60 Vbeta and 13 Jbeta primers. Original processing methods: In a later analysis, 10 million to 11 million of about 80 million unique beta chains occurred in at least two donors. Here immunoSEQ multiplex PCR was the method, and the copy in TCRdb shows in-frame clones only, minus some. The V and J calls and clone size were taken over from that table, and D and trimming were inferred from the DNA. The sample includes about 170,000 clones, approximately 81% of them seen just once. About this clone: Antigen: not known.

Study-wide results and caveats: The study put roughly 160 TCR beta chains on its list as cytomegalovirus-associated. In vitro checks showed that three CMV-associated chains really do target CMV antigens.

Germline CDR1 and CDR2: SGDLS and YYNGEE. Trimming cost V 5 bases and J 0 bases; bases outside gene matches: 14. CDR3 length: 18 residues. J is TRBJ2-1 and V is TRBV9; 7 positions agree with TRBD2. This sequence originates from a boy aged 2 to 9 in good health and CMV-seronegative. Sequenced sample: PBMCs. The CDR3 is CASSDWDRGVSSYNEQFF. In DNA, the CDR3 is TGTGCCAGCAGTGATTGGGACCGGGGGGTTAGCTCCTACAATGAGCAGTTCTTC. Full variable domain (rest looked up from reference TRBV9 and TRBJ2-1): DSGVTQTPKHLITATGQRVTLRCSPRSGDLSVYWYQQSLDQGLQFLIQYYNGEERAKGNILERFSAQQFPDLHSELNLSSLELGDSALYFCASSDWDRGVSSYNEQFFGPGTRLTVL.